The sequence of this T cell receptor beta chain was determined in a study of post-analysis software for immune sequencing data. Notes on the study in general: Co-batched samples clustered tightly together by F measure. Versus controls, multiple sclerosis patients showed significantly lower diversity (normalized Chao1). TRBV segments more frequent in patients than in controls numbered several and included TRBV5-6, TRBV5-1 and TRBV20-1.

As to this clonotype: Its target is unknown.

The CDR3 covers 12 residues. J was trimmed by 10 bases and V by 6 bases; bases with no gene match: 7. In germline, CDR1 is MDHEN, CDR2 SYDVKM. Prepared TCR beta cDNA libraries contained unique molecular identifiers. From approximately 1 to 10 million T cells, 400,000 to 550,000 cDNA molecules were obtained. From the PCR reads, TCRdb called clonotypes with MiXCR, one entry per CDR3 protein. The sample contains fewer than 900,000 distinct CDR3 sequences, around 45% of which appear only once. This rearrangement joins TRBV28 to TRBJ2-5; 8 bases map to TRBD1. The TCR comes from a girl aged 5-17 years with multiple sclerosis. The sequenced sample consisted of blood. This chain's CDR3 is CASSRGQGGQYF. The CDR3 region has the DNA TGTGCCAGCAGCCGTGGACAGGGAGGCCAGTACTTC.